This T cell receptor beta chain is drawn from a study of cytomegalovirus exposure and HLA in healthy donors. Both 60 Vbeta primers and 13 Jbeta primers went into the PCR. Repertoires were generated with immunoSEQ multiplex PCR, while TCRdb's copy carries only in-frame clones and drops some. The sample records more than 100,000 clones, roughly three fifths being singletons. Study-wide results and limits: In a later analysis, across HLA loci, associated TCR counts were highest for DRB1, lowest for HLA-C. Rare TCR sequences dominated, though some public TCRs recurred in many donors.

To note about this clone: Antigen: not known.

The V end was cut by 8 bases, the J end by 7 bases, with 18 bases between. The CDR3 length is 14 residues. Germline V gene sequence: CDR1 SEHNR, CDR2 FQNEAQ (reference sequence). The sequence derives from a young man in good health and CMV-seronegative. This sequence joins TRBV7-9 and TRBJ2-1, with D perhaps TRBD2 (5 bases). Sequencing used PBMCs. Written as DNA, the CDR3 is TGTGCCAGCCGGCCCGGGGTAGTCGGGAATGAGCAGTTCTTC. Translation gives CASRPGVVGNEQFF. Full variable domain (remainder filled in from reference TRBV7-9 and TRBJ2-1): DTGVSQNPRHKITKRGQNVTFRCDPISEHNRLYWYRQTLGQGPEFLTYFQNEAQLEKSRLLSDRFSAERPKGSFSTLEIQRTEQGDSAMYLCASRPGVVGNEQFFGPGTRLTVL.